This T cell receptor (beta chain) was identified during a study of T-cell memory formation after mild COVID-19. Overall study findings and caveats: Some clones that responded turned up in pre-infection memory, which suggests that cross-reactive memory joined in.

Germline CDR1 reads MNHEY; CDR2 reads SMNVEV (reference sequence). Trimming stripped 5 bases from V and 5 bases from J, with 21 bases between. CDR3 length equals 16 residues. There are many counts of this clonotype. Antigen unknown. TCRdb reprocessed the 5' RACE reads via MiXCR and lists one record per CDR3 protein. Of hundreds of thousands of distinct CDR3 sequences in the sample, approximately 24% were seen once. The sequence derives from an adult woman who had mild COVID-19 (a few samples of this study predate the infection). Cell type and time point are not known. The sequenced sample consisted of PBMCs or a T cell subset sorted from them (not recorded which). The chain combines TRBV27 with TRBJ1-1; D perhaps matches TRBD1 (5 bases). The CDR3 loop is CASSALASGTGTEAFF. CDR3 in DNA: TGTGCCAGCAGTGCCCTGGCCTCCGGGACGGGAACTGAAGCTTTCTTT.